These 12 T cell receptor beta chains share one sample of origin, sequenced in a study of PD-L1 blockade in urothelial cancer. Time point indicated: peripheral blood 6 weeks after treatment start. The protocol was immunoSEQ multiplex PCR, while the TCRdb copy is restricted to in-frame clones and leaves out a portion. The sample has about 120,000 clones; roughly 86% are singletons. Specimen: PBMCs, collected around atezolizumab (anti-PD-L1) treatment. All receptors derive from a man aged 45 to 65 with urothelial cancer.

The rearrangement joins TRBV7-9 to TRBJ1-1, with TRBD1 matching over 7 bases. Trimming removed 3 bases from V and 3 bases from J; junction bases left unmatched: 7. This CDR3 comprises 15 residues. In germline, CDR1 is SEHNR, CDR2 FQNEAQ (reference sequence). The CDR3 sequence is CASSLGTATYTEAFF. The CDR3 nucleotides read TGTGCCAGCAGCTTGGGGACAGCGACGTACACTGAAGCTTTCTTT.

The chain has TRBV11-2 and TRBJ1-6; D gene ambiguous. Trimming pared 6 bases from V and 6 bases from J, leaving 12 bases between. The CDR3 is 14 amino acids. Germline V gene lookup returns CDR1 SGHAT and CDR2 FQNNGV. Written as DNA, the CDR3 is TGTGCCAGCAGTAAATCCGGAGGTAATTCACCCCTCCACTTT. Protein: CASSKSGGNSPLHF.

The chain has TRBV5-1 and TRBJ1-3, with D perhaps TRBD1 (6 bases). V dropped 4 bases and J dropped 4 bases, with 15 bases sitting between them. The CDR3 runs 15 residues. Germline-derived CDR1 and CDR2 are SGHRS and YFSETQ. In nucleotides, the CDR3 is TGCGCCAGCAGCCCGCAGGGGTTAGGGGGAAACACCATATATTTT. This codes for CASSPQGLGGNTIYF.

The gene calls are TRBV4-2 and TRBJ2-7, with D possibly matching TRBD2 (6 bases). Germline CDR1 LGHNA, CDR2 YNFKEQ. V lost 1 base, J lost 3 bases, and 10 bases lay in between. CDR3 length: 14 amino acids. As DNA, the CDR3 is TGTGCCAGCAGCCAAGGTACTAGCAGCTACGAGCAGTACTTC. Translating it yields CASSQGTSSYEQYF.

The chain employs TRBV11-3 and TRBJ2-7; 8 nucleotides match TRBD2. The CDR3 spans 17 residues. CDR1 and CDR2 from the germline V gene are SGHNT and YENEEA. Losses at the gene ends were 5 bases for V and 0 bases for J; bases not matched to a gene: 12. The CDR3 loop reads CASSAGLGREASYEQYF. DNA of the CDR3: TGTGCCAGCAGCGCCGGATTGGGGCGGGAGGCCTCCTACGAGCAGTACTTC.

In this sample, this clone turned up once. The chain is built from TRBV2 and TRBJ2-1; 10 bases line up with TRBD1. The germline gives CDR1 SNHLY, CDR2 FYNNEI. With V trimmed by 8 bases and J by 8 bases, 9 bases remained unmatched. The length of the CDR3 is 14 residues. CDR3 DNA sequence: TGTGCCAGCTCTGTCGGGACAGGGGCTGATGAGCAGTTCTTC. Protein product: CASSVGTGADEQFF.

The CDR3 region has the DNA TGCGCCAGCATGCACAGTGCAACTAATGAAAAACTGTTTTTT. It translates to CASMHSATNEKLFF. The chain combines TRBV10-2 with TRBJ1-4; D is ambiguous. CDR3 size: 14 residues. Germline CDR1 WSHSY, CDR2 SAAADI. V was shortened by 7 bases and J by 0 bases, with 9 bases between the two germline ends.

The J gene is TRBJ1-4, the V gene TRBV29-1; tentatively, D is TRBD1 (5 bases). This CDR3 spans 14 amino acids. Per the germline V gene, CDR1 is SQVTM and CDR2 is ANQGSEA. Trimming shortened V by 7 bases and J by 6 bases, and 18 bases separated the two germline ends. The CDR3 DNA reads TGCAGCGCAGGTCCGGGGGATCAACATGAAAAACTGTTTTTT. It is translated as CSAGPGDQHEKLFF.

J is TRBJ2-5 and V is TRBV18; D not certain. Germline loops: CDR1 KGHSH, CDR2 LQKENI. V was shortened by 3 bases and J by 5 bases, with 7 bases between the two germline ends. This CDR3 comprises 12 residues. The CDR3 here is CASSPAVETQYF. CDR3 DNA sequence: TGTGCCAGCTCACCTGCGGTTGAGACCCAGTACTTC.

This clone occurred a few times. The chain carries TRBV6-1 and TRBJ1-1; TRBD1 might be the D (5 bases). The CDR3 consists of 15 residues. V was pared by 2 bases and J by 1 base, with 11 bases between. From germline, CDR1 is MNHNS and CDR2 SASEGT. The CDR3 protein is CASSEIRQGNTEAFF. The CDR3 bases are TGTGCCAGCAGTGAAATCCGTCAGGGGAACACTGAAGCTTTCTTT.

This clone was recorded once. This chain connects TRBV18 to TRBJ2-3; the match to TRBD2 covers 7 bases. This CDR3 is 15 amino acids long. V was clipped by 3 bases and J by 4 bases; unmatched bases: 7. CDR1 and CDR2 from the germline V gene are KGHSH and LQKENI. As DNA, the CDR3 is TGTGCCAGCTCACCCCAGCGGGGCTCCCCAGATACGCAGTATTTT. This codes for CASSPQRGSPDTQYF.

This clone was observed a handful of times. The chain couples TRBV5-8 to TRBJ1-3; no firm D call. The CDR3 totals 14 residues. CDR1 SGHTS and CDR2 YDEGEE come from the germline V gene. Trimming removed 4 bases at V and 3 bases at J, with 11 bases between. CDR3 bases: TGTGCCAGCAGCCGGAGGGCGGGTGGAAACACCATATATTTT. As protein: CASSRRAGGNTIYF.